Given below is one TCR beta chain in context. The antigen is not known. Sequencing libraries made from TCR beta cDNA carried unique molecular identifiers. There were about 1 to 10 million T cells, and around 500,000 cDNA molecules came from them. TCRdb ran MiXCR on the PCR reads and lists one entry per CDR3 protein. Of hundreds of thousands of distinct CDR3 sequences listed, 25% to 30% are singletons. These data are taken from a study of post-analysis software for immune sequencing data. Whole-study context: Relapsing-remitting, secondary progressive and progressive-relapsing courses of multiple sclerosis were included. Whole-study findings and limits: Higher frequency in patients than in controls was seen for about five TRBV segments, with TRBV5-6, TRBV5-1 and TRBV20-1 among them.

The CDR3 runs 15 residues. Looked up from germline, CDR1 is SGHRS and CDR2 is YFSETQ. With 5 bases removed from V and 1 base from J, the gap between germline ends came to 12 bases. Sequencing was done on a sample of blood. This TCR derives from a girl aged 10 to 17 with multiple sclerosis. This chain joins TRBV5-1 and TRBJ2-2, with no clear D. The CDR3 nucleotides are TGCGCCAGCAGTAGAGTGGACGGGAACACCGGGGAGCTGTTTTTT. Translating gives CASSRVDGNTGELFF.